Listed below are T cell receptor beta chains from one sample, sequenced in a study of tumor-infiltrating lymphocytes in primary liver carcinoma. MiXCR, applied by TCRdb to the multiplex PCR reads, yields one record per CDR3 protein. The sample records roughly 120,000 distinct CDR3 sequences, roughly three fifths being singletons. The specimen was liver tumor tissue from sampling region 1. The receptors come from a woman aged 60 to 75 with primary liver carcinoma and hepatitis B virus infection. CDR3s include the opening cysteine and the closing phenylalanine or tryptophan. D genes are given only for firm matches. A row's size may be missing; if present it is once, few, many or a size class.

J gene	clone size	V gene	D gene	CDR3 DNA	CDR3 protein
TRBJ2-3	NA	TRBV5-1	TRBD2	TGCGCCAGCAGGGCCGAGCGGGAGCCAGATACGCAGTATTTT	CASRAEREPDTQYF
TRBJ1-1	NA	TRBV11-2	TRBD1	TGTGCCAGCAGCCTAGGGACAGGCACTGAAGCTATCTTT	CASSLGTGTEAIF
TRBJ2-1	many	TRBV5-1	TRBD2	TGCGCCAGCAGATGGATAGCGGGAGGTAACAATGAGCAGTTCTTC	CASRWIAGGNNEQFF
TRBJ2-4	NA	TRBV29-1	TRBD1	TGTAGCGTTGGGAGACAGGGTGAATTCCTTCAGTACTTC	CSVGRQGEFLQYF
TRBJ1-6	NA	TRBV11-2	NA	TGTGCCTGCGGCTTAGAGCAGGGTTCACCCCTCCACTTT	CACGLEQGSPLHF
TRBJ2-6	NA	TRBV28	TRBD2	TGTGCCAGCACGCCGGGAGGATCTGGGGCCAACGTCCTGACTTTC	CASTPGGSGANVLTF
TRBJ1-1	NA	TRBV29-1	NA	TGCAGCGTTGTGTCGGAACAACTGAGAACTGAAGCTTTCTTT	CSVVSEQLRTEAFF
TRBJ2-3	many	TRBV12-3/TRBV12-4	TRBD2	TGTGCCAGCAGTTTAGAGGTAGCGGGAGGGCCCAGAGGTACGCAGTATTTT	CASSLEVAGGPRGTQYF
TRBJ2-4	NA	TRBV10-3	NA	TGCGCCATCAGTGATACGACTAGTGAGGCGCGCAGCATTCAGTACTTC	CAISDTTSEARSIQYF
TRBJ2-7	few	TRBV5-6	TRBD1	TGTGCCAGCAGCTTGCTAACAGGGTCCCCGGGACAGACCAATTACGAGCAGTACTTC	CASSLLTGSPGQTNYEQYF
TRBJ2-4	NA	TRBV2	NA	TGTGCCAGTGATGGGTCAAACCAGAACTTC	CASDGSNQNF
TRBJ1-5	once	TRBV5-1	NA	TGCGCCAGCAGTGAAGGAGGTGGCAATCAGCACCAGCATTTT	CASSEGGGNQHQHF
TRBJ2-7	NA	TRBV11-2	NA	TGTGCCAGCAGCTCCGGCAGGGGCTCCTACGAGCAGTACTTC	CASSSGRGSYEQYF
TRBJ2-7	once	TRBV29-1	NA	TGCAGCGCACATGGGGCCATAGGGCGGTACTTC	CSAHGAIGRYF
TRBJ2-3	many	TRBV11-2	NA	TGTGCCAGCAGCTTAGTCCGGGTCACCTTCTCGAGAACAGATACGCAGTATTTT	CASSLVRVTFSRTDTQYF
TRBJ1-2	NA	TRBV12-3/TRBV12-4	NA	TGTGCCAGCAGCCTTTTGGACAGAACTAACTATGGCTACACCTTC	CASSLLDRTNYGYTF
TRBJ2-7	NA	TRBV28	NA	TGTGTCCAAACCAGCACCAATGCTCGGGAATTATACTACGAGCAGTACTTC	CVQTSTNARELYYEQYF
TRBJ2-3	NA	TRBV11-3	NA	TGTGCCAGCAGCTTAAGGGCTAGTTTGGCCTCAGATACGCAATATTTT	CASSLRASLASDTQYF
TRBJ1-5	NA	TRBV11-2	NA	TGTGCCAGGAGCGTCCGGATCGGAGGAGATCAGCCCCAGCATTTT	CARSVRIGGDQPQHF
TRBJ2-1	many	TRBV5-5	NA	TGTGCCAGCAACCCGGGGCTTAATTACAATGAGCAGTTCTTC	CASNPGLNYNEQFF
TRBJ2-1	NA	TRBV7-8	TRBD2	TGTGCCAGCAGCTACGGGGAAGCGGGAGCACGGCTTGAGCAGTTCTTC	CASSYGEAGARLEQFF
TRBJ2-3	NA	TRBV18	NA	TGTGCCAGCCGGTTTGGGGATACGCAGTATTTT	CASRFGDTQYF
TRBJ1-2	NA	TRBV29-1	TRBD1	TGCAGAGTCCGCATCCAGGGGACAGGGCCCTATGGCTACACGTTC	CRVRIQGTGPYGYTF
TRBJ2-7	many	TRBV6-1	NA	TGTGCCAGCAGTGAATCGACAGGCCACCCCTACGAGCAGTACTTC	CASSESTGHPYEQYF
TRBJ2-7	NA	TRBV4-1	NA	TGCGCCAGCAGCCACCGTTACGGGCCTTCAACTTCCAGCGATCAGTACTTC	CASSHRYGPSTSSDQYF
TRBJ2-5	NA	TRBV12-3/TRBV12-4	NA	TGTGCCAGCAGCCGGACAGTCCAAGAGGCCCAGTACTTC	CASSRTVQEAQYF
TRBJ2-5	many	TRBV5-1	NA	TGCGCCAGCAGCTTGCCAGACCAAGAGACCCAGTACTTC	CASSLPDQETQYF
TRBJ1-1	NA	TRBV12-3/TRBV12-4	TRBD1	TGTGCCAGCAGTTCCGGAGCCGGGACAGGGCGACTTGAAGCTTTCTTT	CASSSGAGTGRLEAFF
TRBJ2-7	NA	TRBV5-1	TRBD1	TGCGCCAGCAGCTTGGCCCAACAGGGGAGAGGATACGAGCAGTACTTC	CASSLAQQGRGYEQYF
TRBJ2-3	once	TRBV6-2/TRBV6-3	NA	TGTGCCAGCAGTTACGCGGAAACCCACATAGATACGCAGTATTTT	CASSYAETHIDTQYF
TRBJ1-1	NA	TRBV7-8	NA	TGTACCAGCAGCTTATCAGATCTACAAGCTTTCTTT	CTSSLSDLQAFF
TRBJ2-7	few	TRBV20-1	TRBD1	TGCAGTGCTAGCGGACAGGGGGCCGACTACGAGCAGTACTTC	CSASGQGADYEQYF
TRBJ2-6	many	TRBV4-1	NA	TGCGCCAGCAGCCAACTACTCACGGCTCCAACATCTGGGGCCAACGTCCTGACTTTC	CASSQLLTAPTSGANVLTF
TRBJ1-2	NA	TRBV11-2	NA	TGTGCCAGCAACCCGATCCATAACTATGGCTACACCTTC	CASNPIHNYGYTF
TRBJ1-2	NA	TRBV28	NA	TGTGCCAGCAGCTCCGATGCGGGATTTAACTATGACTACACCTTC	CASSSDAGFNYDYTF
TRBJ1-3	few	TRBV6-1	NA	TGTGCCTTCGGGGGGGGAAACACCATATATTTT	CAFGGGNTIYF
TRBJ1-1	NA	TRBV11-2	NA	TGTGCCAGCAGCCAAGGAGTGACTGAAGCTATCTTT	CASSQGVTEAIF
TRBJ2-3	NA	TRBV11-2	NA	TGTGCCAGCAGCCAGCACAGGCGTGAGGGGGACACAGATACGCAGTATTTT	CASSQHRREGDTDTQYF